This TCR beta chain was sequenced for a study of cytomegalovirus exposure and HLA in healthy donors. Note on this clone: The antigen remains undetermined.

Study observations and caveats: Analysis performed later showed TCR beta chains linked to HLA being more clonally expanded than equally common others.

V lost 5 bases, J lost 5 bases, and 15 bases lay in between. The CDR3 runs 14 residues. CDR1 is LNHDA and CDR2 is SQIVND in the germline V gene (reference sequence). This PCR relied on a set of 60 Vbeta primers and 13 Jbeta primers. Produced via immunoSEQ multiplex PCR; TCRdb's table is partial and in-frame only. This sample has over 35,000 clones, with roughly three quarters found just once. The sequenced sample was PBMCs. The sequence derives from a man in his forties in good health and CMV-seronegative. The V gene is TRBV19, the J gene TRBJ1-1, with D uncertain. CDR3: CASSSRKGPTEAFF. CDR3 in DNA: TGTGCCAGTAGTTCCAGGAAAGGCCCTACTGAAGCTTTCTTT.